This T cell receptor beta chain appears in the sequencing data of a study of cytomegalovirus exposure and HLA in healthy donors. Study background: The roughly 110 validation repertoires were reported in a later analysis to have been generated on the same platform as the approximately 700 first-cohort repertoires. Study outcomes and limitations: Generally TCR sequences proved uncommon, though certain public TCRs appeared in numerous donors. Some TCR beta chains (164 of them) were listed as cytomegalovirus-associated. As confirmed in vitro, a few CMV-associated chains were specific for CMV antigens.

With regard to this clone: Its cognate antigen is unknown.

Here immunoSEQ multiplex PCR was the method, and the copy in TCRdb shows in-frame clones only, minus some. The table lists more than 85,000 clones, around 86% of them singletons. The source is a woman under 30 in good health and CMV-seropositive. The specimen sequenced was PBMCs.

The CDR3 DNA sequence: TGTGCCAGCACGGTTACTAACTATGGCTACACCTTC. As protein: CASTVTNYGYTF. V gene TRBV2 combines with J gene TRBJ1-2; unclear D gene. This CDR3 region has 12 residues. V was pared by 7 bases and J by 0 bases, with 6 bases between. Germline loops: CDR1 SNHLY, CDR2 FYNNEI.